The source of this T cell receptor beta chain is a study of blood T cells in healthy people across ages (dated by TCRdb to between 2014 and 2017). Notes on the research overall: In model experiments, template switching captured about one uniquely barcoded TCR beta cDNA molecule for every two T cells. To track age-related changes in TCR beta repertoire diversity, the study relied on deep sequencing normalized with unique cDNA molecular identifiers. The donors were split into four age groups: young (average about 16 years), middle-aged (about 40), aged (approximately 60) and long-lived (82). Using the same blood draw, the study looked at two additional independent replicas of 1 million unique cDNA reads for two donors, one aged 18 to 30 and the other aged 80 or older. Here is what the overall study found, with its caveats: Because donor CMV infection status was unknown, age-related changes in expanded clonotypes were potentially confounded. As age increased, observed TCR beta diversity per million T cells dropped in a roughly linear way, and a significant reduction was already evident by age 40. Observed TCR beta diversity correlated strongly with the percentage of naive T cells measured by flow cytometry. Estimates of total diversity based on one million sequenced T cells were considered lower bounds and underestimates. Bulk unsorted PBMC profiling prevented conclusive comparison of naive and antigen-experienced compartments. Compared with the aged group, more naive CD4+ T cells, fewer expanded clones and increased TCR diversity were shown by the long-lived group, suggesting age selection.

Comments on this clonotype: It has no known antigen specificity. Qualities for individual bases were not recorded, and no much larger clone is one base off.

Donors were 39 systemically healthy Caucasian individuals from Russia aged roughly 6 to 95 years. Ten milliliters of peripheral blood were drawn from each donor into EDTA-treated Vacutainer tubes. Ficoll-Paque density-gradient centrifugation was used to isolate PBMCs, with at least 7 million per sample. Trizol reagent was used to extract total RNA from the PBMCs, yielding at least 6 micrograms per sample. For every donor, flow cytometry on a PBMC aliquot measured the percentage of naive CD45RAhigh/CD27high T cells. Libraries were prepared through 5' RACE. The reads were generated on an Illumina HiSeq 2500. A second roughly 7 to 11 cycle PCR used a sample-barcoded 5' primer and a J-beta primer mix. A unique molecular identifier was introduced onto each TCR beta cDNA molecule by a template-switch 5' adaptor carrying 12 random nucleotides. Each sample yielded at least 2.5 million CDR3-containing paired-end reads. First-strand cDNA synthesis was performed from all RNA using the Mint cDNA synthesis kit, with priming by a TRBC-specific oligonucleotide. After uracil-DNA glycosylase treatment, a first 18-cycle PCR used universal primers M1SS and BC2_uni_R on all cDNA. As for the authors' bioinformatics: For normalization, 1 million high-quality reads were randomly selected from each sample, with every read carrying a distinct molecular identifier. Instead of being binned into consensus sequences, reads that shared molecular identifiers were thrown out. MiTCR, with a Q25 quality threshold and the strictest error-elimination algorithm, was used for CDR3 identification, clonotype clustering and error correction. Lower-bound total TCR beta diversity was estimated with a nonparametric unseen species model using Euler transformation. The public reads were reprocessed in TCRdb via fastp at Q25 and MiXCR, keeping in-frame beta chains. When rows share a CDR3 protein, they turn into one entry using the most common DNA and genes. V and J calls and clone size were set by TCRdb, not the authors. The sample table records 600,000 to 1,000,000 distinct CDR3 sequences; approximately 25% of these occur just once. The ten largest clones add up to approximately 3.7% of the sample.

Per the germline V gene, SGHTA is the CDR1 and FQGTGA is the CDR2. Counted from cysteine to phenylalanine, this CDR3 has 14 amino acids. The sequence is cut down to CDR3 DNA, 42 bases in frame from base 1. V lost 5 bases and J lost 7 bases, and the count of bases not matched to a germline gene is 7. The same data also contributed to another study, on T cells of mothers and their children. Taken from the second paper: Nine systemically healthy Caucasian individuals served as donors, namely three mothers together with their six children. cDNA synthesis consumed the entire amount of extracted RNA, loaded at around 1.4 ug RNA in each 15 ul reaction. In the second PCR, the M1S primer added sample barcodes and 2-4 random nucleotides. Each mother yielded over 8.5 million TCR beta CDR3 reads and each child 3 million to 3.5 million reads. Thymic selection similarly shapes TCR recombination output in related and unrelated pairs, with minor effect from inherited differences. Normalized repertoire overlap was always slightly but never significantly higher in related than unrelated mother-child pairs. No persistent microchimeric T cell clones were found, with a detection sensitivity of approximately 95 clones per million clonotypes. To look for features that set related mother-child pairs apart from unrelated individuals, the researchers ran deep NGS to compare the TCR beta repertoires of mothers and children. Mothers averaged approximately 41 +/- 4 years of age and children averaged about 10 +/- 4 years. Libraries were sequenced on Illumina HiSeq 2000 with 100+100 nt paired-end reads after adapter ligation with NEBNext reagents. To prevent cross-contamination, the mother and child libraries were prepared one month apart and sequenced in separate runs. Each donor had between roughly 500,000 and 2,100,000 distinct TCR beta clonotypes identified. Naive TCR beta clonotypes were estimated from low-frequency clonotypes matched to each donor's FACS-determined naive share, without sorting.

Recombination connected TRBV7-3 to TRBJ2-1; 8 bases in the middle match TRBD1. The source is a boy between 10 and 17 years old in good health. What was sequenced was blood. The CDR3 sequence is CASSVGQGANEQFF. The sequence in DNA is TGTGCCAGCAGCGTCGGGCAGGGGGCGAATGAGCAGTTCTTC.